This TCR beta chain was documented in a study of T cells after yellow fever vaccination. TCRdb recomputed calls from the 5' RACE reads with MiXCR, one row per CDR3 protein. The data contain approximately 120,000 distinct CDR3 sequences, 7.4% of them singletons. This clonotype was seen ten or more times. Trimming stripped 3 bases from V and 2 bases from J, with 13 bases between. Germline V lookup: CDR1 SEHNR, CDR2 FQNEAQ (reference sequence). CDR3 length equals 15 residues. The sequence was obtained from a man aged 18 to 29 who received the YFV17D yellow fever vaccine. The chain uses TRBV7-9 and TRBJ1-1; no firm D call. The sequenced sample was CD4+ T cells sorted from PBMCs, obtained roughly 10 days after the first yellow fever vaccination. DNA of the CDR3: TGTGCCAGCAGCTTTCATGTCCCGAGAAACACTGAAGCTTTCTTT. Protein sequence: CASSFHVPRNTEAFF.